This section outlines one T cell receptor (beta chain) sequence together with its context. The data stem from a study of blood T cell repertoires in COVID-19. Across the study: PBMCs, B-cell-depleted T cells, or T cells provided the cDNA or gDNA that made up the material.

Here immunoSEQ multiplex PCR was the method, and the copy in TCRdb shows in-frame clones only, minus some. The data contain 55,000 to 70,000 clones, more than 75% of them singletons. The age range of participants was 18 to 89 years, with residence in about two dozen US areas. Donors of Cohort 3 who recovered were those that had two negative PCRs, clearance, or symptom resolution. The CDR3 totals 13 residues. The germline gives CDR1 SNHLY, CDR2 FYNNEI. Trimming pared 3 bases from V and 5 bases from J, leaving 10 bases between. Material: PBMCs or T cells enriched from blood (not recorded which). This receptor was obtained from a woman between 40 and 50 years old who had recovered from COVID-19. V usage is TRBV2 and J usage is TRBJ1-1; the D is unclear. DNA for the CDR3: TGTGCCAGCAGTGAGCCCGAGAGGACTGAAGCTTTCTTT. It codes for CASSEPERTEAFF. Full variable domain (rest looked up from reference TRBV2 and TRBJ1-1): EPEVTQTPSHQVTQMGQEVILRCVPISNHLYFYWYRQILGQKVEFLVSFYNNEISEKSEIFDDQFSVERPDGSNFTLKIRSTKLEDSAMYFCASSEPERTEAFFGQGTRLTVV.